A selection of T cell receptor beta chains follows, all from one sample in a study of blood T cell repertoires in COVID-19. Assay used: immunoSEQ multiplex PCR; TCRdb lists only in-frame clones, some missing. The sample contains more than 250,000 clones, approximately 87% of which appear only once. Specimen: peripheral blood. Receptors were obtained from a man aged 55 to 70 who had recovered from COVID-19. CDR3s include the opening cysteine and the closing phenylalanine or tryptophan. Fields, in order: V gene, clone size, D gene, J gene, CDR3 protein, CDR3 DNA. A D gene is named only where the DNA matches it firmly. Clone size is shown for a subset of rows, as once, few, many or a class of expanded clone.

TRBV28,.,.,TRBJ2-3,CASSTQFLGRRDTDTQYF,TGTGCCAGCAGCACTCAATTCCTTGGAAGGCGGGACACAGATACGCAGTATTTT
TRBV6-5,.,TRBD2,TRBJ2-7,CASSYSRSGAYEQYF,TGTGCCAGCAGTTACTCGAGGAGCGGGGCCTACGAGCAGTACTTC
TRBV27,.,.,TRBJ2-7,CASSLVGLTSSYEQYF,TGTGCCAGCAGTTTAGTCGGGTTGACTAGCTCCTACGAGCAGTACTTC
TRBV10-2,.,TRBD1,TRBJ1-6,CATTGTASSPLHF,TGCGCCACCACCGGGACAGCTAGTTCACCCCTCCACTTT
TRBV11-2,.,TRBD1,TRBJ2-7,CASSNGTGVRYEQYF,TGTGCCAGCAGCAACGGGACAGGGGTTAGGTACGAGCAGTACTTC
TRBV28,.,TRBD1,TRBJ1-2,CASRDSGGDNYGYTF,TGTGCCAGCAGAGATTCAGGGGGCGATAACTATGGCTACACCTTC
TRBV15,.,.,TRBJ2-7,CATSRGPRRGSYEQYF,TGTGCCACCAGCAGGGGCCCACGCAGGGGATCCTACGAGCAGTACTTC
TRBV27,.,TRBD1,TRBJ1-4,CASSLSGTAYEKLFF,TGTGCCAGCAGTTTATCGGGGACAGCATATGAAAAACTGTTTTTT
TRBV5-1,once,.,TRBJ2-5,CASSLQDVRETQYF,TGCGCCAGCAGCTTACAGGACGTTAGGGAGACCCAGTACTTC
TRBV27,few,.,TRBJ1-2,CASRRGRDYYGYTF,TGTGCCAGCAGGAGAGGGAGAGACTACTATGGCTACACCTTC
TRBV6-5,.,.,TRBJ1-3,CASRPFASSGNTIYF,TGTGCCAGCAGACCTTTCGCCAGCTCTGGAAACACCATATATTTT
TRBV15,.,TRBD2,TRBJ2-3,CATSRGGGTRNTDTQYF,TGTGCCACCAGCAGAGGGGGGGGGACTAGAAACACAGATACGCAGTATTTT
TRBV9,.,.,TRBJ1-2,CASSVASLSPGYTF,TGTGCCAGCAGCGTAGCCTCCCTTTCCCCTGGCTACACCTTC
TRBV7-9,.,TRBD1,TRBJ1-3,CASSQTGGNTIYF,TGTGCCAGCAGCCAGACAGGGGGAAACACCATATATTTT
TRBV5-4,few,TRBD2,TRBJ2-1,CASSSVAGDYEQFF,TGTGCCAGCAGCTCGGTAGCGGGAGACTATGAGCAGTTCTTC
TRBV15,.,TRBD1,TRBJ1-1,CATSRPGQGAFEAFF,TGTGCCACCAGTCGACCAGGTCAGGGGGCATTTGAAGCTTTCTTT
TRBV4-1,.,.,TRBJ2-6,CASSQDWSRISGANVLTF,TGCGCCAGCAGCCAAGACTGGTCCAGAATCTCTGGGGCCAACGTCCTGACTTTC
TRBV11-2,.,.,TRBJ1-4,CASKGQGNEKLFF,TGTGCCTCCAAAGGTCAGGGGAATGAAAAACTGTTTTTT
TRBV2,.,TRBD1,TRBJ2-5,CASRGDRGRVETQYF,TGTGCCAGCAGGGGGGACAGGGGAAGGGTGGAGACCCAGTACTTC
TRBV3-1/TRBV3-2,.,TRBD1,TRBJ1-2,CASSQTGGGYGYTF,TGTGCCAGCAGCCAGACAGGGGGCGGCTATGGCTACACCTTC
TRBV3-1/TRBV3-2,.,TRBD1,TRBJ1-5,CASSHGTGNSNQPQHF,TGTGCCAGCAGCCATGGGACAGGGAATAGCAATCAGCCCCAGCATTTT
TRBV5-1,few,.,TRBJ2-2,CASSYKGQNTGELFF,TGCGCCAGCAGCTACAAGGGGCAGAACACCGGGGAGCTGTTTTTT
TRBV2,.,TRBD1,TRBJ1-5,CASSDGTGHQPQHF,TGTGCCAGCAGTGACGGGACAGGGCATCAGCCCCAGCATTTT
TRBV19,.,TRBD2,TRBJ2-7,CASSIDPRRGARHEQYF,TGTGCCAGTAGTATAGATCCCCGGCGGGGGGCGCGGCATGAGCAGTACTTC
TRBV13,.,.,TRBJ1-2,CASSLGNYGYTF,TGTGCCAGCAGCTTGGGCAACTATGGCTACACCTTC
TRBV3-1/TRBV3-2,.,TRBD2,TRBJ2-2,CASSQGPAGTTGELFF,TGTGCCAGCAGCCAAGGTCCAGCGGGGACGACCGGGGAGCTGTTTTTT
TRBV29-1,.,TRBD2,TRBJ2-7,CSVEWVAGGPGLSSYEQYF,TGCAGCGTTGAATGGGTAGCGGGAGGGCCGGGGTTGAGCTCCTACGAGCAGTACTTC
TRBV7-8,.,.,TRBJ1-5,CASSPGAGAGQPQHF,TGTGCCAGCAGCCCAGGGGCGGGGGCAGGTCAGCCCCAGCATTTT
TRBV12-5,.,TRBD1,TRBJ2-7,CASGRTGVEQYF,TGTGCTAGTGGGCGGACAGGGGTCGAGCAGTACTTC
TRBV3-1/TRBV3-2,.,.,TRBJ2-2,CASRKTGTKNTGELFF,TGTGCCAGCAGAAAAACCGGGACAAAAAACACCGGGGAGCTGTTTTTT
TRBV4-2,few,.,TRBJ2-5,CASSQGSNQETQYF,TGTGCCAGCAGCCAAGGGAGTAACCAAGAGACCCAGTACTTC
TRBV28,.,.,TRBJ2-1,CASSKVTDLYNEQFF,TGTGCCAGCAGTAAAGTGACAGACCTCTACAATGAGCAGTTCTTC
TRBV19,.,.,TRBJ1-2,CASSTRDTSRSYTF,TGTGCCAGTAGTACCCGGGACACGAGTCGGAGCTACACCTTC
TRBV9,.,.,TRBJ2-1,CASSGFGEQFF,TGTGCCAGCAGCGGCTTCGGTGAGCAGTTCTTC
TRBV27,.,.,TRBJ1-6,CASSFAREGSPLHF,TGTGCCAGCAGTTTTGCCAGGGAGGGATCACCCCTCCACTTT
TRBV18,.,.,TRBJ1-6,CASSTKESSYNSPLHF,TGTGCCAGCTCGACCAAGGAGAGCTCCTATAATTCACCCCTCCACTTT
TRBV3-1/TRBV3-2,.,.,TRBJ2-5,CASSHKATRGETQYF,TGTGCCAGCAGCCACAAGGCAACACGGGGAGAGACCCAGTACTTC
TRBV2,once,.,TRBJ2-7,CASSAREAYEQYF,TGTGCCAGCAGTGCCAGGGAGGCCTACGAGCAGTACTTC
TRBV18,.,TRBD1,TRBJ1-5,CASSPGTGGNQPQHF,TGTGCCAGCTCACCCGGGACAGGGGGAAATCAGCCCCAGCATTTT
TRBV19,.,TRBD1,TRBJ2-7,CASSQLGQGAGEQYF,TGTGCCAGTAGCCAACTCGGACAGGGGGCGGGGGAGCAGTACTTC
TRBV7-9,.,TRBD1,TRBJ2-6,CASSAGQGVFGANVLTF,TGTGCCAGCAGCGCGGGACAGGGGGTATTCGGGGCCAACGTCCTGACTTTC
TRBV28,.,TRBD1,TRBJ2-7,CASSLPRTGGGEQYF,TGTGCCAGCAGTTTACCACGGACAGGGGGCGGCGAGCAGTACTTC
TRBV4-1,once,.,TRBJ1-2,CASSQEGVAVPNF,TGCGCCAGCAGCCAAGAGGGAGTGGCAGTGCCTAACTTC
TRBV6-1,.,TRBD1,TRBJ2-1,CASSDRQGTEQFF,TGTGCCAGCAGTGACAGACAGGGAACTGAGCAGTTCTTC
TRBV19,.,TRBD1,TRBJ2-1,CASSIQDRTGEQFF,TGTGCCAGTAGTATACAGGACAGGACGGGTGAGCAGTTCTTC
TRBV7-3,.,TRBD2,TRBJ2-1,CASSPTPSGYNEQFF,TGTGCCAGCAGCCCTACTCCTAGCGGCTACAATGAGCAGTTCTTC
TRBV6-1,.,TRBD2,TRBJ2-4,CASSDLGAATQSGRRNIQYF,TGTGCCAGCAGTGATCTGGGGGCCGCAACTCAGAGCGGGAGACGAAACATTCAGTACTTC
TRBV12-3/TRBV12-4,.,.,TRBJ2-2,CASSFGGSEGVFF,TGTGCCAGCAGTTTCGGTGGTAGCGAGGGCGTGTTTTTT
TRBV5-4,.,.,TRBJ2-3,CASSPAQVWADTQYF,TGTGCCAGCAGCCCCGCACAGGTTTGGGCAGATACGCAGTATTTT
TRBV19,once,.,TRBJ2-5,CASSTLSGTTFQETQYF,TGTGCCAGTAGTACCCTTAGCGGAACGACCTTCCAAGAGACCCAGTACTTC
TRBV2,.,TRBD1,TRBJ2-5,CASSRQGVTQETQYF,TGTGCCAGCAGCAGACAGGGGGTAACCCAAGAGACCCAGTACTTC
TRBV5-6,.,TRBD2,TRBJ2-7,CASSRGPGTSGRVYEQYF,TGTGCCAGCAGCCGCGGGCCCGGGACTAGCGGGAGGGTTTACGAGCAGTACTTC
TRBV5-1,once,TRBD2,TRBJ2-7,CASSLGLAGSYEQYF,TGCGCCAGCAGCTTGGGGCTAGCGGGTTCCTACGAGCAGTACTTC
TRBV4-2,.,TRBD2,TRBJ2-1,CASSQDGGGTYNEQFF,TGTGCCAGCAGCCAAGATGGGGGGGGAACCTACAATGAGCAGTTCTTC
TRBV18,.,TRBD1,TRBJ2-1,CASSPRTGGRANEQFF,TGTGCCAGCTCACCGCGGACAGGGGGTAGGGCCAATGAGCAGTTCTTC
TRBV12-3/TRBV12-4,.,.,TRBJ2-3,CASSLWGSDTQYF,TGTGCCAGCAGTCTCTGGGGCTCAGATACGCAGTATTTT
TRBV30,.,.,TRBJ1-6,CAWSGWTALSPLHF,TGTGCCTGGAGTGGCTGGACAGCCCTATCACCCCTCCACTTT
TRBV5-6,.,.,TRBJ2-1,CASSASRDGANEQFF,TGTGCCAGCAGCGCCTCAAGGGATGGGGCCAATGAGCAGTTCTTC
TRBV30,.,TRBD2,TRBJ2-2,CAWSGGANTGELFF,TGTGCCTGGAGCGGGGGGGCGAACACCGGGGAGCTGTTTTTT